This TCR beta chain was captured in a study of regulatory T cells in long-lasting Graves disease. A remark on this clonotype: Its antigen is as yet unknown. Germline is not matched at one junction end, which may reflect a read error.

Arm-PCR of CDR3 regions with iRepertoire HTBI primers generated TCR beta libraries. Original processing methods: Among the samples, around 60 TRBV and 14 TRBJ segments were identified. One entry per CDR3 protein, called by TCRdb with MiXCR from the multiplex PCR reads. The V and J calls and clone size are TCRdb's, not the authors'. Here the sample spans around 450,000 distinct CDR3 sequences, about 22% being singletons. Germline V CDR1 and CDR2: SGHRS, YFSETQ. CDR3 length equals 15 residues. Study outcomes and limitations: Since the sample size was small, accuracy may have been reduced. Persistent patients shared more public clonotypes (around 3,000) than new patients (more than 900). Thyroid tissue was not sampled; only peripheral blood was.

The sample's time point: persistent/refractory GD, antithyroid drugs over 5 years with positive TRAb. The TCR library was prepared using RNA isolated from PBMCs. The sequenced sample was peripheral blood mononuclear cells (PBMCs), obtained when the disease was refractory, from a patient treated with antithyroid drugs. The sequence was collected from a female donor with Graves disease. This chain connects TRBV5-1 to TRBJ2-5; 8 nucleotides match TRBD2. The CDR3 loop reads CACSLVSGSGETQYF. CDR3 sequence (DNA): TGCGCCTGCAGCTTGGTGAGCGGGAGTGGAGAGACCCAGTACTTC.